This record covers a single T cell receptor beta chain. The sequence runs out 3 residues before the end of the CDR3; the remainder is reconstructed from the germline J gene. The data were taken from a study of T cells in women clearing cervical HPV infection. Germline values: CDR1 SQVTM, CDR2 ANQGSEA. The CDR3 runs 18 residues. V shed 4 bases, J shed 0 bases, and the junction held 13 bases outside the gene matches. Sequencing used immunoSEQ multiplex PCR; TCRdb keeps in-frame clones, though not all of them. Found here are around 37,000 clones; the top ten clones hold under 8.5%. HPV was found by MY09/MY11 PCR and dot-blot genotyping.

The sequencing sample was made of blood buffy coat. This sequence joins TRBV29-1 and TRBJ2-2; 8 nucleotides agree with TRBD2. This TCR was sampled from a woman aged 18-69 years with a cervical HPV16 infection that either progressed to CIN3+ or cleared (not recorded which). The CDR3 loop is CSVAGGEYPSTNTGELFF. The CDR3 bases that were read are TGCAGCGTTGCCGGGGGGGAGTACCCATCGACGAACACCGGGGAG.